Listed below are T cell receptor beta chains from one sample, sequenced in a study of cytomegalovirus exposure and HLA in healthy donors. Clones were read by immunoSEQ multiplex PCR, and TCRdb kept only the in-frame ones, dropping some. Of some 160,000 clones in the sample, roughly four fifths were seen once. The sample comprised PBMCs. The origin of the receptors is a middle-aged man in good health and CMV-seronegative. Each CDR3 is given with its conserved first and last residue. The D gene is left open where the match is weak. Where a row states a size, it is once, few, many or the class of an expanded clone; other rows omit it.

>TRBV7-3|.|TRBJ1-1|TRBD1
CASSLKQGLEAFF
TGTGCCAGCAGCTTAAAACAGGGGCTCGAAGCTTTCTTT
>TRBV27|.|TRBJ1-2|.
CASSFAGRGYGYTF
TGTGCCAGCAGTTTCGCGGGGCGGGGCTATGGCTACACCTTC
>TRBV27|.|TRBJ1-2|.
CASSPGQTWSNYGYTF
TGTGCCAGCAGCCCCGGACAGACTTGGTCTAACTATGGCTACACCTTC
>TRBV6-5|once|TRBJ2-7|.
CASSLVGGSPYEQYF
TGTGCCAGCAGTTTAGTGGGAGGCTCCCCCTACGAGCAGTACTTC
>TRBV5-6|.|TRBJ1-5|TRBD1
CASSLRTGTGNQPQHF
TGTGCCAGCAGCCTACGGACAGGAACAGGCAATCAGCCCCAGCATTTT
>TRBV10-3|few|TRBJ2-2|.
CAISESVSNTGELFF
TGTGCCATCAGTGAATCGGTTTCGAACACCGGGGAGCTGTTTTTT
>TRBV18|.|TRBJ2-3|.
CASSPLTGLTDTQYF
TGTGCCAGCTCACCACTAACAGGGTTAACAGATACGCAGTATTTT
>TRBV6-6|.|TRBJ2-2|.
CASSYSGGGTGELFF
TGTGCCAGCAGTTACTCGGGAGGGGGCACCGGGGAGCTGTTTTTT
>TRBV7-9|.|TRBJ2-5|TRBD2
CASSLGSGRGETQYF
TGTGCCAGCAGCTTGGGTAGCGGGAGAGGAGAGACCCAGTACTTC
>TRBV27|.|TRBJ1-1|.
CASSIGRSGEAFF
TGTGCCAGCAGTATAGGCAGGTCGGGGGAAGCTTTCTTT
>TRBV28|.|TRBJ2-1|.
CASSLVGVTEQFF
TGTGCCAGCAGTTTAGTAGGGGTTACTGAGCAGTTCTTC
>TRBV21-1|.|TRBJ2-3|.
CASSKGLAGSTDTQYF
TGTGCCAGCAGCAAGGGACTAGCGGGGAGCACAGATACGCAGTATTTT
>TRBV7-9|once|TRBJ2-1|.
CASTAVYNEQFF
TGTGCCAGCACGGCGGTCTACAATGAGCAGTTCTTC
>TRBV5-1|.|TRBJ1-4|TRBD1
CASSYMTGGSEKLFF
TGCGCCAGCAGCTACATGACAGGGGGTAGTGAAAAACTGTTTTTT
>TRBV5-8|.|TRBJ2-1|TRBD2
CASRTGTSAYNEQFF
TGTGCCAGCAGAACCGGGACTAGCGCTTACAATGAGCAGTTCTTC
>TRBV11-2|.|TRBJ1-4|.
CASSHRTATNEKLFF
TGTGCCAGCAGCCACCGGACAGCAACTAATGAAAAACTGTTTTTT
>TRBV30|.|TRBJ1-5|TRBD1
CAFSQGINSNQPQHF
TGTGCCTTTTCACAGGGGATTAATAGCAATCAGCCCCAGCATTTT
>TRBV28|once|TRBJ2-2|.
CASSFMEGVAGELFF
TGTGCCAGCAGTTTTATGGAAGGTGTAGCTGGGGAGCTGTTTTTT
>TRBV9|once|TRBJ2-3|TRBD2
CASSVAPSGVFTDTQYF
TGTGCCAGCAGCGTAGCTCCTAGCGGGGTATTCACAGATACGCAGTATTTT
>TRBV25-1|.|TRBJ1-4|TRBD1
CASRSSGTGVLEKLFF
TGTGCCAGCAGATCCTCGGGGACAGGGGTTTTAGAGAAACTGTTTTTT
>TRBV28|.|TRBJ1-2|.
CASSVASNYGYTF
TGTGCCAGCAGCGTAGCGTCTAACTATGGCTACACCTTC
>TRBV4-1|.|TRBJ1-2|TRBD1
CASSESRDRGRNNGYTF
TGCGCCAGCAGCGAGTCCCGGGACAGGGGGAGGAATAATGGCTACACCTTC
>TRBV10-3|.|TRBJ1-1|.
CASQLTGNTEAFF
TGTGCCAGCCAATTGACAGGGAACACTGAAGCTTTCTTT
>TRBV14|once|TRBJ2-3|.
CASSQAGTPDTQYF
TGTGCCAGCAGCCAAGCAGGGACTCCAGATACGCAGTATTTT
>TRBV30|.|TRBJ2-7|.
CAWGSGSSYEQYF
TGTGCCTGGGGTAGTGGTAGCTCCTACGAGCAGTACTTC
>TRBV7-2|.|TRBJ1-2|.
CASSLRGTYGYTF
TGTGCCAGCAGCTTACGGGGGACTTATGGCTACACCTTC
>TRBV6-5|.|TRBJ1-1|.
CASRSGPWMNTEAFF
TGTGCCAGCAGATCAGGGCCCTGGATGAACACTGAAGCTTTCTTT
>TRBV11-2|.|TRBJ1-2|TRBD1
CASSFGTVYGYTF
TGTGCCAGCAGCTTCGGGACAGTCTATGGCTACACCTTC
>TRBV28|.|TRBJ1-2|.
CAIMAGFPNYGYTF
TGTGCCATCATGGCAGGGTTTCCTAACTATGGCTACACCTTC
>TRBV5-1|.|TRBJ1-4|.
CASSLGWTDPVLFF
TGCGCCAGCAGCTTGGGGTGGACAGACCCAGTACTGTTTTTT
>TRBV2|.|TRBJ2-7|.
CASRAAPYEQYF
TGTGCCAGCAGGGCAGCGCCTTACGAGCAGTACTTC
>TRBV9|.|TRBJ1-2|TRBD1
CASSAEGRTGLYGYTF
TGTGCCAGCAGCGCAGAAGGCAGGACAGGGCTCTATGGCTACACCTTC
>TRBV9|once|TRBJ2-7|TRBD2
CASSFGLAGTYEQYF
TGTGCCAGCAGCTTCGGACTAGCGGGGACCTACGAGCAGTACTTC
>TRBV5-1|few|TRBJ2-1|.
CASGQGGWSNEQFF
TGCGCCAGCGGCCAGGGGGGATGGAGCAATGAGCAGTTCTTC
>TRBV5-1|.|TRBJ2-2|.
CASSPGTLNTGELFF
TGCGCCAGCAGCCCCGGGACACTGAACACCGGGGAGCTGTTTTTT
>TRBV28|.|TRBJ2-1|TRBD2
CASSTRTSGNSYNEQFF
TGTGCCAGCAGTACGAGGACTAGCGGGAACTCCTACAATGAGCAGTTCTTC
>TRBV14|.|TRBJ2-6|TRBD1
CASGDTGAGANVLTF
TGTGCCAGCGGGGATACAGGGGCAGGGGCCAACGTCCTGACTTTC
>TRBV10-3|few|TRBJ2-6|TRBD1
CAISEGTGGSGANGLTF
TGTGCCATCAGTGAGGGGACAGGGGGTTCTGGGGCCAACGGCCTGACTTTC
>TRBV4-1|.|TRBJ2-5|TRBD1
CASRRTGGQETQYF
TGCGCCAGCAGACGTACAGGGGGCCAAGAGACCCAGTACTTC
>TRBV2|.|TRBJ2-2|TRBD2
CASSLTSGDTGELFF
TGTGCCAGCAGCCTGACTAGCGGCGACACCGGGGAGCTGTTTTTT
>TRBV30|.|TRBJ1-6|.
CAWSPPGAENSPLHF
TGTGCCTGGAGTCCCCCAGGGGCGGAGAATTCACCCCTCCACTTT